A selection of T cell receptor beta chains follows, all from one sample in a study of blood T cell repertoires in COVID-19. TCRdb's copy holds only in-frame clones and misses some; the assay was immunoSEQ multiplex PCR. The sample carries 200,000 to 300,000 clones, roughly nine tenths recorded once. The specimen sequenced was peripheral blood. The receptors derive from a man aged 55 to 70 with acute or convalescent COVID-19. Both conserved end residues are trimmed from each CDR3. The order of the fields is J gene, V gene, CDR3 length, CDR3 protein.

J: TRBJ2-7
V: TRBV9
length: 13
CDR3: ASRPGTGAPYEQY

J: TRBJ2-1
V: TRBV27
length: 13
CDR3: ANLSGVPSYNEQF

J: TRBJ2-7
V: TRBV4-2
length: 13
CDR3: ASSSRDRGPYEQY

J: TRBJ1-1
V: TRBV20-1
length: 8
CDR3: SSGDTEAF

J: TRBJ2-3
V: TRBV5-8
length: 14
CDR3: ASSTGLAGLTDTQY

J: TRBJ2-7
V: TRBV3-1/TRBV3-2
length: 11
CDR3: ASSQTLKEEQY

J: TRBJ1-1
V: TRBV4-1
length: 13
CDR3: ASSVRSTANTEAF

J: TRBJ1-1
V: TRBV19
length: 10
CDR3: ASYRGTTEAF

J: TRBJ2-1
V: TRBV10-2
length: 17
CDR3: ASSGQGETAGGLLNEQF

J: TRBJ2-3
V: TRBV6-1
length: 15
CDR3: ASSEPLRLAGEDTQY

J: TRBJ2-3
V: TRBV6-2/TRBV6-3
length: 17
CDR3: ASSPGLVPSKRGTDTQY

J: TRBJ1-6
V: TRBV4-1
length: 19
CDR3: ASSAHSAGQGMSGGNSPLH

J: TRBJ2-7
V: TRBV7-2
length: 13
CDR3: ASSLGLAGSYEQY

J: TRBJ2-1
V: TRBV5-1
length: 13
CDR3: ASKISGGTYNEQF

J: TRBJ1-3
V: TRBV30
length: 14
CDR3: AWRGAWESSGNTIY